This entry is about one TCR beta chain. The record originates from a study of cytomegalovirus exposure and HLA in healthy donors. Study summary: Earlier results showed roughly 110 million unique TCR beta sequences derived from about 179 million T cells.

In the PCR, 60 Vbeta and 13 Jbeta primers were used. TCRdb's copy holds only in-frame clones and misses some; the assay was immunoSEQ multiplex PCR. The data hold about 150,000 clones, with 79% observed a single time. The specimen was PBMCs. This sequence originates from a male donor in good health and CMV-seronegative.

Written as DNA, the CDR3 is TGTGCCAGCCACCAGGGAAAGCGGGGGGAATACAATGAGCAGTTCTTC. Translation: CASHQGKRGEYNEQFF. The chain carries TRBV9 and TRBJ2-1; TRBD2 matches 9 bases. The CDR3 runs to 16 residues. The V segment lost 7 bases and the J segment 4 bases; nucleotides outside the gene matches: 12. Germline values: CDR1 SGDLS, CDR2 YYNGEE. Full variable domain (outside the CDR3, taken from reference TRBV9 and TRBJ2-1): DSGVTQTPKHLITATGQRVTLRCSPRSGDLSVYWYQQSLDQGLQFLIQYYNGEERAKGNILERFSAQQFPDLHSELNLSSLELGDSALYFCASHQGKRGEYNEQFFGPGTRLTVL.